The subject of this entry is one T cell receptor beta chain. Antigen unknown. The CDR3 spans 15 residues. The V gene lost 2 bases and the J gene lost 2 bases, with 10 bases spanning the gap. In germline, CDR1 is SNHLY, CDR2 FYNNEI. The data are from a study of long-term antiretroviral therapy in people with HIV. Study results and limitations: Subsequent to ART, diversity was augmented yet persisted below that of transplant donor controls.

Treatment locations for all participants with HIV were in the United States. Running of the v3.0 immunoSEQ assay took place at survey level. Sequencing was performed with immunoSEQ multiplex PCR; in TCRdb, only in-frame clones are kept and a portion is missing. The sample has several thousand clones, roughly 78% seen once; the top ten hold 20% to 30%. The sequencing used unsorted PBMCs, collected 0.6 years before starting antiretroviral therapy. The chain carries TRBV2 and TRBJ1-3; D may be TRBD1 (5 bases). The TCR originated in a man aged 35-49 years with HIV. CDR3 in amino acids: CASSERGQAGNTIYF. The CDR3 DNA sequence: TGTGCCAGCAGTGAACGGGGCCAGGCTGGAAACACCATATATTTT.